This TCR beta chain was identified during a study of blood T cell repertoires in COVID-19. CDR1 is SGHNT, CDR2 YYREEE, per germline (reference sequence). This CDR3 has 15 amino acids. Between the trimmed V and J ends, which lost 5 bases and 5 bases, there was a span of 20 bases. In the authors' methods: Reference gene primers were amplified, and this amplification served to estimate nucleated cell counts. Libraries were prepared by immunoSEQ multiplex PCR; TCRdb keeps only in-frame clonotypes and omits some of them. V and J calls and clone size are as listed in that table; D and trimming were resolved from the DNA. Altogether approximately 280,000 clones are present, about 85% being singletons, with the ten largest covering 2% to 3%. Enrollees, roughly 18 to 95 years old, lived in 24 US areas. The study counted Cohort 3 donors as recovered given two negative PCRs, clearance, or symptom resolution.

Sequencing used PBMCs or T cells enriched from blood (not recorded which). This clonotype was obtained from a woman between 45 and 60 years old who had recovered from COVID-19. The rearrangement joins TRBV5-4 to TRBJ2-7, with TRBD1 as a possible D gene (6 bases). The CDR3 DNA follows: TGTGCCAGCAGTGAAATGGTGAACAGGGTTCACGAGCAGTACTTC. Translation: CASSEMVNRVHEQYF.